Sequencing of this T cell receptor beta chain was carried out in a study of tumor and adjacent non-tumor tissue in lung cancer. Study context: The cohort had roughly 12 adenocarcinoma, a couple of squamous cell and 1 small cell patients. Stage I to III disease affected ten to eleven men and several women aged 31 to 76. Study-wide points: Top 100 clones took a larger repertoire share in normal lung.

A modified ARM-PCR protocol with three rounds of nested PCR amplified TCRbeta. TCRdb used MiXCR to reprocess the multiplex PCR reads, holding one entry per CDR3 protein. Of approximately 150,000 distinct CDR3 sequences in the sample, roughly 66% were seen once. This sample's RNA came from whole unsorted tissue. This CDR3 spans 15 amino acids. Germline V gene lookup returns CDR1 MGHRA and CDR2 YSYEKL. This clonotype is a singleton in its sample. Its antigen is undetermined. An end of the junction does not agree with germline; a read error may underlie this. The chain is built from TRBV4-1 and TRBJ1-4, with 7 bases matching TRBD1. This clonotype was sampled from a man aged 55 to 70 with small cell lung cancer. What was sequenced was lung tumor tissue. Here the CDR3 reads CVSSQEPPGGEKLFF. Written as DNA, the CDR3 is TGCGTCAGCAGCCAAGAACCCCCAGGGGGGGAAAAACTGTTTTTT.